The text below deals with one TCR beta chain. The antigen is unknown. Possible read error: a much larger clone is one base away. The conserved final phenylalanine or tryptophan is absent from the CDR3, which likely points to a read error. The data stem from a study of T cells in Graves' hyperthyroidism and ophthalmopathy. Study-level background: Peripheral blood sampling occurred at initial diagnosis, before any treatment. General study results and limits: Blood also held most thyroid clonotypes expanded beyond 0.001.

Patients with uncontrolled infections, other autoimmune diseases, pregnancy or lactation were excluded. Diagnostic assessment was based on clinical symptoms, serum thyroxine and TRAb, thyroid ultrasound and orbital computed tomography. The CDR3 regions of TCR beta were amplified from RNA transcripts. Researchers ran a first-round RT-PCR on the TCR CDR3 using the HTBI primer set. TCRdb fed the multiplex PCR reads into MiXCR, producing one record per CDR3 protein. Of hundreds of thousands of distinct CDR3 sequences listed, around 39% were seen once; the top ten hold about 8.9%. V shed 5 bases and J 7 bases; nucleotides not matched to a gene: 8. Germline V lookup: CDR1 SGHAT, CDR2 FQNNGV. This CDR3 region has 15 residues.

The source of this sequence is a young man with Graves' hyperthyroidism. Sample: blood. The rearrangement links TRBV11-2 to TRBJ1-6; 7 bases are a match to TRBD1. The CDR3 DNA reads TGTGCCAGCAGCCCGCGGACAGGAGAGAATTCACCCCTCCACCTT. Translation gives CASSPRTGENSPLHL.